This record looks at one TCR beta chain sequence and its context. In the source study's methods: How many nucleated cells were present was estimated from reference gene primer amplification. Sequencing was performed with immunoSEQ multiplex PCR; in TCRdb, only in-frame clones are kept and a portion is missing. V and J calls and clone size come straight from that table; D and trimming were deduced from the DNA. The sample holds 95,000 to 150,000 clones; 92% are singletons and the top ten take approximately 2%. These data belong to a study of blood T cell repertoires in COVID-19. In the study overall: From T cells, B-cell-depleted T cells, or PBMCs came the material, which was cDNA or gDNA.

Followed over time, Seattle patients had been enrolled while infection was active. V was shortened by 5 bases and J by 6 bases, with 19 bases between the two germline ends. The CDR3 has 15 amino acids. Germline-derived CDR1 and CDR2 are LNHDA and SQIVND (reference sequence). Sample: peripheral blood. J is TRBJ1-1 and V is TRBV19, with D possibly being TRBD1 (5 bases). The receptor comes from a man aged 50 to 59 with COVID-19, enrolled during active disease. CDR3 bases: TGTGCCAGTAGTCAATGGGGAGGAGGGGTCCCTGAAGCTTTCTTT. It specifies CASSQWGGGVPEAFF.